The entry that follows covers one T cell receptor (beta chain) sequence. The target antigen is unknown. This specimen comes from a study of early stage breast cancer tumors. The CDR3 length is 23 residues. Study conclusions and caveats: Unsorted bulk genomic DNA sequencing lacked pairing and functional marker data. Comparing each tissue with blood distinguished tumor from normal in most of the 16 patients.

Produced via immunoSEQ multiplex PCR; TCRdb's table is partial and in-frame only. The table shows roughly 56,000 clones, with over 65% occurring only once. Sequencing was carried out using blood. The TCR comes from a person in their twenties or thirties with breast cancer. V gene TRBV21-1 combines with J gene TRBJ2-1; the D call TRBD1 from the table was never checked on the DNA. TRBV21-1 is deemed a pseudogene. The CDR3 region has the DNA TGTGCCAGCAGCAAATACGGGAGGGGAGGACAGGGGGCCTCTAGCGCGGTGGTGGATGCGCAGTTCTTC. As protein: CASSKYGRGGQGASSAVVDAQFF.